This T cell receptor (beta chain) comes out of a study of blood T cell repertoires in COVID-19. V was cut by 4 bases and J by 4 bases, with 26 bases left in between. Germline V lookup: CDR1 SGHVS, CDR2 FNYEAQ. The CDR3 is 19 amino acids. The method was immunoSEQ multiplex PCR; TCRdb's version includes in-frame clones alone and lacks a portion of them. Among approximately 27,000 clones listed, 85% to 95% were seen once. The chain combines TRBV7-6 with TRBJ2-1; D might be TRBD2 (6 bases). Sequencing was carried out using peripheral blood. This sequence was found in a human donor with active COVID-19. The donor label of this sample is uncertain. The CDR3 protein is CASSSLVGGAYFSYNEQFF. The DNA for the CDR3 is TGTGCCAGCAGCTCCCTGGTAGGAGGGGCCTATTTTTCGTACAATGAGCAGTTCTTC.